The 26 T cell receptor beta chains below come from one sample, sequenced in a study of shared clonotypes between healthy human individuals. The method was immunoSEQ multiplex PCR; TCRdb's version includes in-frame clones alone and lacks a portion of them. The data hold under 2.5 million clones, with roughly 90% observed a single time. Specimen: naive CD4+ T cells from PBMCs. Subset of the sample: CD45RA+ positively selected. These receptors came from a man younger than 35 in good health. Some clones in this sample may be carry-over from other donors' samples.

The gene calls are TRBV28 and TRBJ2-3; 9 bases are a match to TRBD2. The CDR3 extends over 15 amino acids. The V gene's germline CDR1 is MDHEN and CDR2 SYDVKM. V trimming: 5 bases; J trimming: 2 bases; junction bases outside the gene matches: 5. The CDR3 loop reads CASSPIAGDTDTQYF. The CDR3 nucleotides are TGTGCCAGCAGTCCTATAGCGGGGGACACAGATACGCAGTATTTT.

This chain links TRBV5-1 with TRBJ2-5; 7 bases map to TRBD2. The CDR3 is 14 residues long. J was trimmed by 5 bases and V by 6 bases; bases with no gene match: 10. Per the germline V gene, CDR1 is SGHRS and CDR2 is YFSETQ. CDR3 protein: CASKEGGPVETQYF. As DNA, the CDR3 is TGCGCCAGCAAGGAGGGAGGGCCCGTCGAGACCCAGTACTTC.

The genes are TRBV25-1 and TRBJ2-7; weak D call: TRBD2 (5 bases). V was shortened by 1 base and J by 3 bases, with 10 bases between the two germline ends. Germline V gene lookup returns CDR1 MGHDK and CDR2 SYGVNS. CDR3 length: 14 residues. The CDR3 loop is CASSESGGLYEQYF. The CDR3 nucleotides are TGTGCCAGCAGTGAATCTGGCGGGCTCTACGAGCAGTACTTC.

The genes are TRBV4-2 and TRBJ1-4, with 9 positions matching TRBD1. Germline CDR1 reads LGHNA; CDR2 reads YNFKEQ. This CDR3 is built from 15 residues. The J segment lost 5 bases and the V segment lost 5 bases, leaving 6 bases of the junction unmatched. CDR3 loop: CASSTSGTGNEKLFF. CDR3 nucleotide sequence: TGTGCCAGCAGCACCTCCGGGACAGGGAATGAAAAACTGTTTTTT.

CDR3 region: CASSPTRQGADTQYF. CDR3 sequence (DNA): TGCGCCAGCAGCCCTACTAGACAGGGGGCAGATACGCAGTATTTT. J is TRBJ2-3 and V is TRBV10-2, with 9 nucleotides matching TRBD1. This CDR3 comprises 15 residues. Losses at the gene ends were 6 bases for V and 4 bases for J; bases not matched to a gene: 8. Looked up from germline, CDR1 is WSHSY and CDR2 is SAAADI.

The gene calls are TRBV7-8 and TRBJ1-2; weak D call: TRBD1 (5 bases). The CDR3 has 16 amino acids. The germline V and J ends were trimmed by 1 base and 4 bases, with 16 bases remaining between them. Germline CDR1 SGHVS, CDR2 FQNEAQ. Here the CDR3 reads CASSLELGVNGYGYTF. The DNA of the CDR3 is TGTGCCAGCAGCTTAGAGTTGGGGGTTAATGGCTATGGCTACACCTTC.

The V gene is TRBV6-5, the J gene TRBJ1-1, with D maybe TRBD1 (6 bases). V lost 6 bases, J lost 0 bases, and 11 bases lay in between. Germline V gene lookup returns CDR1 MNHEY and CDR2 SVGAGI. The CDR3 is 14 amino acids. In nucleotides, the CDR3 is TGTGCCAGCAGGGATAACAGGGTGAACACTGAAGCTTTCTTT. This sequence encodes CASRDNRVNTEAFF.

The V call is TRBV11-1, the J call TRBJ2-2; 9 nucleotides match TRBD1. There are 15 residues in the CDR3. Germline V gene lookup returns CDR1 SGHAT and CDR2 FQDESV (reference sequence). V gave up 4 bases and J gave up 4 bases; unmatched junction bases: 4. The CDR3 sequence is CASSSQGAGTGELFF. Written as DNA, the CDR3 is TGTGCCAGCAGCTCACAGGGGGCAGGCACCGGGGAGCTGTTTTTT.

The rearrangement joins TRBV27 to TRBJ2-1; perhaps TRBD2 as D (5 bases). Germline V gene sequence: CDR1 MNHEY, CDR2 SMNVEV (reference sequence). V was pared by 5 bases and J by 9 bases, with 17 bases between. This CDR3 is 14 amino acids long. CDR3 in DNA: TGTGCCAGCAGTCGGGGTCTCAGTCTCAGTGAGCAGTTCTTC. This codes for CASSRGLSLSEQFF.

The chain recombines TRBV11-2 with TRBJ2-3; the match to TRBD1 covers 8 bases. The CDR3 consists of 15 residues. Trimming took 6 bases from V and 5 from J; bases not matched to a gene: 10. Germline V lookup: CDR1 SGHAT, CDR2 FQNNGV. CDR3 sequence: CASRKRTGMVDTQYF. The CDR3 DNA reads TGTGCCAGCAGGAAAAGGACAGGGATGGTAGATACGCAGTATTTT.

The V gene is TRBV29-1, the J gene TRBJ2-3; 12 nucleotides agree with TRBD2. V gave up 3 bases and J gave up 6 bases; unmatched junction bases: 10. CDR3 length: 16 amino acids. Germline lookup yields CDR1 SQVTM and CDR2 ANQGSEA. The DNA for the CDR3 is TGCAGCGTTGATCTGGGACTAGCGGGTTCGACCGATACGCAGTATTTT. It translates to CSVDLGLAGSTDTQYF.

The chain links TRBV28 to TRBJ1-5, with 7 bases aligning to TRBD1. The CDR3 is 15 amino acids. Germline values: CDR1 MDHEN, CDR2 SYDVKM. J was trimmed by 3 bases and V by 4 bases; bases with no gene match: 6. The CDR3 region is CASSWNRGLNQPQHF. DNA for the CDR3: TGTGCCAGCAGTTGGAACAGGGGCCTCAATCAGCCCCAGCATTTT.

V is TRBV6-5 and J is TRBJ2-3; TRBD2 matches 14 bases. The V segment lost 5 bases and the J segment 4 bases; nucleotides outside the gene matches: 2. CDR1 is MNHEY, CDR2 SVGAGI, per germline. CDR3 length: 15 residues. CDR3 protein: CASSLGLAGADTQYF. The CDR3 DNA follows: TGTGCCAGCAGTCTGGGACTAGCGGGAGCAGATACGCAGTATTTT.

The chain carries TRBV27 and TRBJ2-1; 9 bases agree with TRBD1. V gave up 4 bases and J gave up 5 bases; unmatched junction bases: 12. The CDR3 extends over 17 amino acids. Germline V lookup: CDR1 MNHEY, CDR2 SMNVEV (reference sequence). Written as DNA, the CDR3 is TGTGCCAGCAGTTCCCGACCCCGACAGGGGGTAAACAATGAGCAGTTCTTC. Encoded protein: CASSSRPRQGVNNEQFF.

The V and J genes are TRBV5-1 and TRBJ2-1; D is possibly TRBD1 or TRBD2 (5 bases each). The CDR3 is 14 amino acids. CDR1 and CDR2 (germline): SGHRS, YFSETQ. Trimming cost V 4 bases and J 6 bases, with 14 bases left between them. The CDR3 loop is CASSPGPGRNEQFF. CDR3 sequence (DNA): TGCGCCAGCAGCCCGGGGCCCGGCCGCAATGAGCAGTTCTTC.

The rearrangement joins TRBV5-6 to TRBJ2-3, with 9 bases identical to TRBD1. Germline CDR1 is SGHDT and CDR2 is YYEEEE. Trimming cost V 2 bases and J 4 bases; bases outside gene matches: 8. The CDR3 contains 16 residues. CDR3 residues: CASSLFGQGKADTQYF. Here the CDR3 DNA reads TGTGCCAGCAGCTTATTCGGACAGGGGAAGGCAGATACGCAGTATTTT.

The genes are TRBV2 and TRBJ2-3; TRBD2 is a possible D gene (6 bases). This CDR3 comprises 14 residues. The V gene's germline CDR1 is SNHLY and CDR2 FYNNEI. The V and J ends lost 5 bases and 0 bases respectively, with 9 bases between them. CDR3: CASSWDFSTDTQYF. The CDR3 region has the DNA TGTGCCAGCAGTTGGGACTTCAGCACAGATACGCAGTATTTT.

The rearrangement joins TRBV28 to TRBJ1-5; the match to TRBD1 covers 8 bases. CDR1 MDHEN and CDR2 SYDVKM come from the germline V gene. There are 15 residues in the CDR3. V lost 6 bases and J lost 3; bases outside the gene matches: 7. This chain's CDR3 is CASSLTGGPNQPQHF. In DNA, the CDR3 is TGTGCCAGCAGCTTAACAGGGGGGCCCAATCAGCCCCAGCATTTT.

CDR3 bases: TGCGCCAGCAGCTTGGAGGGAAGGAGCGGGGGGCGAGAGACCCAGTACTTC. It is translated as CASSLEGRSGGRETQYF. This chain uses TRBV5-1 with TRBJ2-5, with TRBD2 matching over 9 bases. Germline V gene data show CDR1 as SGHRS and CDR2 as YFSETQ. The CDR3 runs 17 residues. Trimming removed 0 bases from V and 4 bases from J; junction bases left unmatched: 10.

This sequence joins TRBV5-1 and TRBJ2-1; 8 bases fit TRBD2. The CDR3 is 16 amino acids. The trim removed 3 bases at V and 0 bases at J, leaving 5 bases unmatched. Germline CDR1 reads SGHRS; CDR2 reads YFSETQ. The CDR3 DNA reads TGCGCCAGCAGCTCCTCGGGGGGGAGCTCCTACAATGAGCAGTTCTTC. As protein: CASSSSGGSSYNEQFF.

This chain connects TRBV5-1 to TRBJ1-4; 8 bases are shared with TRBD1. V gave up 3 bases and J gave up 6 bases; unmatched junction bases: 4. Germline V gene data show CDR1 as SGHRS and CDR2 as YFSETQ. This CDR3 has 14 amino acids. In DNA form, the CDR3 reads TGCGCCAGCAGCTCCGACAGGGGAGATGAAAAACTGTTTTTT. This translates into CASSSDRGDEKLFF.

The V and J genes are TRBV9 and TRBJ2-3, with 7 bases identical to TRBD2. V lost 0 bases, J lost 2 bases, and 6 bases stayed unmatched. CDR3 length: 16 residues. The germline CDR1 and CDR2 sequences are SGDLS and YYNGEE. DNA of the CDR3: TGTGCCAGCAGCGTAGATAGCGGGCGGGACACAGATACGCAGTATTTT. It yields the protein CASSVDSGRDTDTQYF.

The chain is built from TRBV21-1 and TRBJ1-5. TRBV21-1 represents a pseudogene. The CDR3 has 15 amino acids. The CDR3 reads CASSPDEGRNQPQHF. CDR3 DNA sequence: TGTGCCAGCAGCCCCGATGAGGGGAGGAATCAGCCCCAGCATTTT.

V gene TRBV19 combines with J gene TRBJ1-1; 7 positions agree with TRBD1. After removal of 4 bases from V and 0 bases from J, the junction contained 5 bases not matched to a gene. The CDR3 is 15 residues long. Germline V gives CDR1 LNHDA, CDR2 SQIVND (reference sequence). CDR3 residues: CASSRLDRLNTEAFF. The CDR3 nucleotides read TGTGCCAGTAGTAGACTGGACAGGCTGAACACTGAAGCTTTCTTT.

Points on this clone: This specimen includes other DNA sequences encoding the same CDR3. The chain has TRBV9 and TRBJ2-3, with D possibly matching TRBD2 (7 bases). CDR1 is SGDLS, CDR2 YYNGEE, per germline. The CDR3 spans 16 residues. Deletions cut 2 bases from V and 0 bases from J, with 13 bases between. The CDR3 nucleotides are TGTGCCAGCAGCGTTATGAGCGGGACAAGCACAGATACGCAGTATTTT. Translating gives CASSVMSGTSTDTQYF.

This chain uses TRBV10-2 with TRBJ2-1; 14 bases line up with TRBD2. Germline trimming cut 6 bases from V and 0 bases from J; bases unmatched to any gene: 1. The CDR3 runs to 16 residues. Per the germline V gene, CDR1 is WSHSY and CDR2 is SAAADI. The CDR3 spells CASSGTSGSSYNEQFF. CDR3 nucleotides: TGCGCCAGCAGCGGGACTAGCGGGAGCTCCTACAATGAGCAGTTCTTC.